The text below deals with one T cell receptor (beta chain). V was shortened by 2 bases and J by 2 bases, with 9 bases between the two germline ends. CDR1 is SQVTM and CDR2 is ANQGSEA in the germline V gene. The CDR3 consists of 13 residues. Time point given: pre-sensitization, week 0. Noted treatment: therapeutic diphenylcyclopropenone sensitization with weekly scalp DPC. The data belong to a study of human T cells and chemical hapten exposure. From the RACE reads, TCRdb called clonotypes with MiXCR, one entry per CDR3 protein. The table has about 250,000 distinct CDR3 sequences, roughly 7.4% seen once; the top ten hold 1.2%.

This TCR derives from a man younger than 35 with alopecia areata. Some clones in this sample may be carry-over from other donors' samples. This sample comprised whole blood, obtained in connection with sensitization to the hapten diphenylcyclopropenone (DPC). V is TRBV29-1 and J is TRBJ1-1; no clear D gene. The CDR3 spells CSVERPLNTEAFF. DNA for the CDR3: TGCAGCGTTGAAAGGCCGCTCAACACTGAAGCTTTCTTT.